The subject of this entry is one T cell receptor beta chain. This record comes from a study of blood T cell repertoires in COVID-19. About the study: The United States, Italy and Spain provided the acute and convalescent COVID-19 samples.

Authors' analysis steps: From reference gene primer amplification, estimates of nucleated cell counts were derived. TCRdb keeps only in-frame clones here, not all; method: immunoSEQ multiplex PCR. Clone size and V and J calls were adopted from that table, with D and trimming inferred from the DNA. The repertoire holds under 300,000 clones, with around 85% as singletons. The V segment lost 2 bases and the J segment 8 bases; nucleotides outside the gene matches: 12. From germline, CDR1 is SQVTM and CDR2 ANQGSEA. The CDR3 contains 15 residues. The rearrangement joins TRBV29-1 to TRBJ1-2; 9 bases match TRBD1. The TCR sequence derives from a woman aged 55-69 years with active or convalescent COVID-19. The sequencing input was peripheral blood. DNA of the CDR3: TGCAGCGTTGAACCCTCTGGGGGACAGGGAATCGGCTACACCTTC. This codes for CSVEPSGGQGIGYTF.